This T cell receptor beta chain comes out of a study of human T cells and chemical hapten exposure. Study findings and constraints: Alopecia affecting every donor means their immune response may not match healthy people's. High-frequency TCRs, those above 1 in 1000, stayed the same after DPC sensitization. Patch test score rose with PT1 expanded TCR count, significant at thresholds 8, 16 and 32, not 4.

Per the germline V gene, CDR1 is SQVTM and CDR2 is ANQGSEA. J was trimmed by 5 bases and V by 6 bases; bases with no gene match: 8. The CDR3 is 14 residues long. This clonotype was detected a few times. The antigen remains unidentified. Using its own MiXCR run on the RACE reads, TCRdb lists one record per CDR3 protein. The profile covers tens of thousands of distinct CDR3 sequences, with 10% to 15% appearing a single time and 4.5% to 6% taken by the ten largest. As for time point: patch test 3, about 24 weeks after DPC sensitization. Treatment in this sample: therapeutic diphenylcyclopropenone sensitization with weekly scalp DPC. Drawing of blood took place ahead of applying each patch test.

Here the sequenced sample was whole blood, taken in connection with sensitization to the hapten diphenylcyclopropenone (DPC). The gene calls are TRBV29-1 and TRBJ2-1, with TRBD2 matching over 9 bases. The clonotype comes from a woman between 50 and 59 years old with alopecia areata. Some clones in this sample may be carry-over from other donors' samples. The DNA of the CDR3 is TGCAGCGTCCCGGGACTAGCTTATCACAATGAGCAGTTCTTC. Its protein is CSVPGLAYHNEQFF.